This TCR beta chain was retrieved from a study of T cell changes during pregnancy in multiple sclerosis. This clone was seen only a few times. Clones were sequenced by immunoSEQ multiplex PCR, and TCRdb holds only the in-frame ones, with some missing. Of 50,000 to 60,000 clones listed, around nine tenths were seen once; the top ten hold approximately 0.4%. Sequences were derived from CD4+ T cells from peripheral blood mononuclear cells, sampled in the third trimester of pregnancy. This sequence was found in a female donor with multiple sclerosis, enrolled in a pregnancy study.

Here the CDR3 reads CAWTENGAGYTF. CDR3 sequence (DNA): TGTGCCTGGACCGAGAACGGAGCTGGCTACACCTTC. The V gene is TRBV30, the J gene TRBJ1-2, with D uncertain. V gave up 4 bases and J gave up 7 bases, with 13 bases separating them. Per germline, CDR1 GTSNPN and CDR2 SVGIG (reference sequence). The CDR3 totals 12 residues.